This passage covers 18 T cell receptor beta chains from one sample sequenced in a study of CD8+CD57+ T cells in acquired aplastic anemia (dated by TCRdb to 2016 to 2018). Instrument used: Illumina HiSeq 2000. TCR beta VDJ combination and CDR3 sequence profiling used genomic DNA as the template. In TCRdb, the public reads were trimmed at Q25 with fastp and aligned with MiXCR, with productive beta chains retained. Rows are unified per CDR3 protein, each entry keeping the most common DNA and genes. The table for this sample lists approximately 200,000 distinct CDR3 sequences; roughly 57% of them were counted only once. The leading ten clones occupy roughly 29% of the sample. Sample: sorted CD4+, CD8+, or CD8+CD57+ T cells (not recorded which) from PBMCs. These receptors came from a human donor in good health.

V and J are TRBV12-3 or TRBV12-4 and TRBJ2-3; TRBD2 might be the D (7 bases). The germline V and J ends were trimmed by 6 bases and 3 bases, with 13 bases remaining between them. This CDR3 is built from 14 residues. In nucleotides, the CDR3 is TGTGCCAGCAGAAGGACAGCGGGGACAGATACGCAGTATTTT. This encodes CASRRTAGTDTQYF.

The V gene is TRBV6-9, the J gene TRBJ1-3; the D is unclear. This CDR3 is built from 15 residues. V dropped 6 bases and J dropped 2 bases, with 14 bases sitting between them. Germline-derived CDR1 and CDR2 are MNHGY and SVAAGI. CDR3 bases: TGTGCCAGCAGCCCCTCGAGGGAGGCTGGAAACACCATATATTTT. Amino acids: CASSPSREAGNTIYF.

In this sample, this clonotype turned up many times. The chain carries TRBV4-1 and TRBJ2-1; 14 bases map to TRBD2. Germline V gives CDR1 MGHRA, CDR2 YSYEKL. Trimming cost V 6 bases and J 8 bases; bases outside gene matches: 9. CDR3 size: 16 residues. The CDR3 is CASRPGTSGSVYEQFF. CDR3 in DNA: TGCGCCAGCAGACCCGGGACTAGCGGGAGTGTTTATGAGCAGTTCTTC.

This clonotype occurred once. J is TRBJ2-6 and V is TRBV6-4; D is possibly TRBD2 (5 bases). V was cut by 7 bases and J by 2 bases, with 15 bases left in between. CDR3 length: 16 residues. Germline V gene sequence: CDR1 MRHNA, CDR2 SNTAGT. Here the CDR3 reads CASTTMAGAGANVLTF. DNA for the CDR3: TGTGCCAGCACCACGATGGCCGGGGCTGGGGCCAACGTCCTGACTTTC.

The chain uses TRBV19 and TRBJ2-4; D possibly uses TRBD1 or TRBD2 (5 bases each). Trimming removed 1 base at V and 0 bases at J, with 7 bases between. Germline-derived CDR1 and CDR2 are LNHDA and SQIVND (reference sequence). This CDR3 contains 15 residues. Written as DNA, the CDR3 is TGTGCCAGTAGTATAGTTGGGGGAGCCAAAAACATTCAGTACTTC. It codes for CASSIVGGAKNIQYF.

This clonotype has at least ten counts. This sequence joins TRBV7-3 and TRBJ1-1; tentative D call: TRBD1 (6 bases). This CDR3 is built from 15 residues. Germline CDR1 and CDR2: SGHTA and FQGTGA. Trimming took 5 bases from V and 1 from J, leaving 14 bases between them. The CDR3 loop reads CASSEAGGQNTEAFF. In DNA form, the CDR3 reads TGTGCCAGCAGCGAAGCCGGGGGACAGAACACTGAAGCTTTCTTT.

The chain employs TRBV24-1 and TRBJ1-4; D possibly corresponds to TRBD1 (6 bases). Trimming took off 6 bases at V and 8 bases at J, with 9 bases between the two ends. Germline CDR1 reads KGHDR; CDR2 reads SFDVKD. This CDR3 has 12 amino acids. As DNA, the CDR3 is TGTGCCACCAGTTCGAGGGGGGAAAAACTGTTTTTT. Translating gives CATSSRGEKLFF.

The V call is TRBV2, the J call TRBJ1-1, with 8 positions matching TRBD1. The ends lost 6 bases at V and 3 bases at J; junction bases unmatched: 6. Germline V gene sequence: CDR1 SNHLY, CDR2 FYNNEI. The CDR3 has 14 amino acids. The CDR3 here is CASSPGGGYTEAFF. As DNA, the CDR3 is TGTGCCAGCAGCCCAGGGGGCGGGTACACTGAAGCTTTCTTT.

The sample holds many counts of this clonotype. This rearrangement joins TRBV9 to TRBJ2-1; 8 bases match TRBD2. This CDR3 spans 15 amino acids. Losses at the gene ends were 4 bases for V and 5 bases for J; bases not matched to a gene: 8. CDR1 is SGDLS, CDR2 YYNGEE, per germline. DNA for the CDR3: TGTGCCAGCAGCCCCAGCGGGAGTAGCGACAATGAGCAGTTCTTC. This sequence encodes CASSPSGSSDNEQFF.

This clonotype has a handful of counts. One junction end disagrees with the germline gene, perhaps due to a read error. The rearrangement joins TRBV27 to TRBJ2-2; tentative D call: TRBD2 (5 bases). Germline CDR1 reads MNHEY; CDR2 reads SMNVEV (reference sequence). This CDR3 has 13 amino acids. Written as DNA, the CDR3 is TGTGCCAGCAGTATAGCAAACACCGGGGAGCTGTCTTTT. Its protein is CASSIANTGELSF.

The DNA of the CDR3 is TGCGCCAGCAGCTTGGTGGTAGGGGGGAGTTCACCCCTCCACTTT. Its protein product is CASSLVVGGSSPLHF. The rearrangement joins TRBV5-1 to TRBJ1-6, with D possibly matching TRBD1 (6 bases). V shed 0 bases and J shed 9 bases, with 13 bases lying between them. The CDR3 sequence is 15 residues long. Germline V gives CDR1 SGHRS, CDR2 YFSETQ.

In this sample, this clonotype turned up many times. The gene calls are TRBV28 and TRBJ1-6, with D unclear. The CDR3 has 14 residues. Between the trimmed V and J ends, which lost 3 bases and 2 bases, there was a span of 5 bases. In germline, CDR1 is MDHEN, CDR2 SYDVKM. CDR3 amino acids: CASSFVTYNSPLHF. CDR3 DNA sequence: TGTGCCAGCAGTTTTGTTACCTATAATTCACCCCTCCACTTT.

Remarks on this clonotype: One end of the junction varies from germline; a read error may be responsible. Here the CDR3 DNA reads TGTGCTAGCAGCCTGACTAGCACCACAGATACGCAGTATTTT. This gives the protein CASSLTSTTDTQYF. The rearrangement uses TRBV7-9 and TRBJ2-3, with 7 bases aligning to TRBD2. Germline CDR1 is SEHNR and CDR2 is FQNEAQ (reference sequence). The CDR3 spans 14 residues.

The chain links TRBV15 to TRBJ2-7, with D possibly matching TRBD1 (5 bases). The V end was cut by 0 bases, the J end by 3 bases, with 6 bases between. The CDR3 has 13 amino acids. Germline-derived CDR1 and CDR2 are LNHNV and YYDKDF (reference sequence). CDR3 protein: CATSRDQGYEQYF. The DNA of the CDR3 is TGTGCCACCAGCAGAGATCAGGGCTACGAGCAGTACTTC.

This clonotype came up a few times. CDR3 coding DNA: TGTGCCAGCAGATCCCCGGGACAGGGTCGCAGTTCACCCCTCCACTTT. Amino acids: CASRSPGQGRSSPLHF. The chain uses TRBV2 and TRBJ1-6, with TRBD1 identical over 9 bases. The CDR3 is made up of 16 amino acids. Germline V gene data show CDR1 as SNHLY and CDR2 as FYNNEI. The V segment lost 6 bases and the J segment 9 bases; nucleotides outside the gene matches: 12. Supplemented by reference TRBV2 and TRBJ1-6, the full variable domain reads EPEVTQTPSHQVTQMGQEVILRCVPISNHLYFYWYRQILGQKVEFLVSFYNNEISEKSEIFDDQFSVERPDGSNFTLKIRSTKLEDSAMYFCASRSPGQGRSSPLHFGNGTRLTVT.

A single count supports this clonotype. In DNA form, the CDR3 reads TGTGCCATCAGTGAGTCAATCCGTCCGGACAGCTCCTACGAGCAGTACTTC. Translated: CAISESIRPDSSYEQYF. The chain has TRBV10-3 and TRBJ2-7, with D possibly TRBD1 on 6 matching bases. This CDR3 has 17 amino acids. V lost 0 bases to trimming and J lost 0 bases, with 15 bases between them. CDR1 is ENHRY, CDR2 SYGVKD, per germline.

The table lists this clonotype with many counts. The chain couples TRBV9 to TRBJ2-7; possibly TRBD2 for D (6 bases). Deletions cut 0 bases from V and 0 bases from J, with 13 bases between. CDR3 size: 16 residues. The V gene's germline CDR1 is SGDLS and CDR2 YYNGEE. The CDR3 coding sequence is TGTGCCAGCAGCGTAGATCCTAGCGTGAGCTCCTACGAGCAGTACTTC. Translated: CASSVDPSVSSYEQYF.

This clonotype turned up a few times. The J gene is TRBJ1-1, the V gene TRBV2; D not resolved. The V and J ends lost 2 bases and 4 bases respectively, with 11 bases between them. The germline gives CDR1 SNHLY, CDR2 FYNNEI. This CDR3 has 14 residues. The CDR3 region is CASSERGLGTEAFF. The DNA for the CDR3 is TGTGCCAGCAGTGAACGTGGGCTTGGCACTGAAGCTTTCTTT.